A single sample gave rise to the 25 T cell receptor beta chains below, sequenced in a study of cytomegalovirus exposure and HLA in healthy donors. Vbeta (60) and Jbeta (13) primers were used in the PCR. The assay was immunoSEQ multiplex PCR, and TCRdb's table has in-frame clones only and misses some. The profile covers about 150,000 clones, with 70% to 90% appearing a single time and about 2.4% taken by the ten largest. The source material was PBMCs. The receptors originated from a male donor in good health and CMV-seronegative.

Concerning this clone itself: An end of the junction differs from the germline gene, which may be a read error. The rearrangement uses TRBV29-1 and TRBJ1-2; no clear D gene. The CDR3 length is 14 residues. Per germline, CDR1 SQVTM and CDR2 ANQGSEA. The CDR3 region is CSVETVGGNYGYPF. CDR3 nucleotide sequence: TGCAGCGTTGAGACGGTCGGAGGGAACTATGGCTACCCCTTC.

The chain couples TRBV19 to TRBJ1-2, with 7 nucleotides matching TRBD1. The V segment lost 5 bases and the J segment 7 bases; nucleotides outside the gene matches: 10. The CDR3 totals 14 residues. Germline CDR1 LNHDA, CDR2 SQIVND (reference sequence). This chain's CDR3 is CASSEETGVFGYTF. The CDR3 region has the DNA TGTGCCAGTAGTGAAGAAACAGGGGTTTTTGGCTACACCTTC.

The chain couples TRBV27 to TRBJ2-3, with TRBD1 identical over 7 bases. This CDR3 spans 15 amino acids. V lost 5 bases to trimming and J lost 3 bases; unmatched junction nucleotides: 8. CDR1 and CDR2 (germline): MNHEY, SMNVEV (reference sequence). CDR3 sequence (DNA): TGTGCCAGCAGTCCCGGCAGGGGGACAACAGATACGCAGTATTTT. This gives the protein CASSPGRGTTDTQYF.

This chain uses TRBV6-5 with TRBJ1-2, with TRBD1 matching over 12 bases. From germline, CDR1 is MNHEY and CDR2 SVGAGI. CDR3 length: 15 residues. Trimming cost V 5 bases and J 4 bases; bases outside gene matches: 5. CDR3 sequence (DNA): TGTGCCAGCAGTGCGGGACAGGGGGCGGTCTATGGCTACACCTTC. Amino acids: CASSAGQGAVYGYTF.

The CDR3 DNA sequence: TGTGCCAGCAGCGTAGGCGGGACCCAAGAGACCCAGTACTTC. It specifies CASSVGGTQETQYF. The chain uses TRBV9 and TRBJ2-5, with D possibly TRBD2 on 6 matching bases. Trimming took off 0 bases at V and 1 base at J, with 7 bases between the two ends. Germline V gene lookup returns CDR1 SGDLS and CDR2 YYNGEE. This CDR3 has 14 amino acids.

The table lists this clone with a count of one. This rearrangement joins TRBV11-2 to TRBJ2-3, with TRBD2 as a possible D gene (5 bases). The CDR3 is made up of 13 amino acids. Germline lookup yields CDR1 SGHAT and CDR2 FQNNGV. V was trimmed by 3 bases and J by 2 bases, leaving 6 bases between them. The CDR3 here is CASSFGITDTQYF. As DNA, the CDR3 is TGTGCCAGCAGCTTCGGGATCACAGATACGCAGTATTTT.

V and J are TRBV4-2 and TRBJ2-3; the match to TRBD2 covers 10 bases. V was pared by 1 base and J by 3 bases, with 4 bases of the junction left unmatched. The CDR3 contains 16 residues. Per germline, CDR1 LGHNA and CDR2 YNFKEQ. CDR3 DNA: TGTGCCAGCAGCCAAGGGACTAGCGGAGGGACAGATACGCAGTATTTT. Protein sequence: CASSQGTSGGTDTQYF.

The sample holds a few counts of this clone. The chain couples TRBV4-1 to TRBJ1-5; D is unresolved. The CDR3 has 15 amino acids. Trimming stripped 0 bases from V and 4 bases from J, with 10 bases between. CDR1 and CDR2 from the germline V gene are MGHRA and YSYEKL. The CDR3 nucleotides read TGCGCCAGCAGCCAAGATTGGGCCTCAAATCAGCCCCAGCATTTT. Translated: CASSQDWASNQPQHF.

This chain joins TRBV5-1 and TRBJ2-2; D is possibly TRBD1 (7 bases). Germline values: CDR1 SGHRS, CDR2 YFSETQ. The CDR3 length is 17 residues. With 3 bases removed from V and 4 bases from J, the gap between germline ends came to 19 bases. CDR3 residues: CASSWGVQTGATGELFF. The CDR3 DNA is TGCGCCAGCAGCTGGGGGGTCCAAACAGGGGCCACCGGGGAGCTGTTTTTT.

This chain connects TRBV29-1 to TRBJ1-1; unclear D gene. Germline CDR1 reads SQVTM; CDR2 reads ANQGSEA. Deletions cut 1 base from V and 7 bases from J, with 10 bases between. The CDR3 totals 12 residues. The CDR3 is CSVEVISSEAFF. DNA for the CDR3: TGCAGCGTTGAAGTGATCTCCAGTGAAGCTTTCTTT.

This clone was observed a few times. This chain links TRBV5-1 with TRBJ2-7; 9 nucleotides line up with TRBD1. CDR1 and CDR2 (germline): SGHRS, YFSETQ. There are 15 residues in the CDR3. The V segment lost 0 bases and the J segment 0 bases; nucleotides outside the gene matches: 1. CDR3: CASSLGGQGSYEQYF. The CDR3, as DNA: TGCGCCAGCAGCTTGGGGGGACAGGGCTCCTACGAGCAGTACTTC.

This clone was detected once. The genes are TRBV6-4 and TRBJ1-5; a weak D match, TRBD1 (6 bases). CDR3 length: 16 amino acids. Per the germline V gene, CDR1 is MRHNA and CDR2 is SNTAGT. Trimming stripped 11 bases from V and 0 bases from J, with 20 bases between. The CDR3 spells CAAGGQGQYSNQPQHF. Written as DNA, the CDR3 is TGTGCCGCCGGGGGGCAGGGGCAATATAGCAATCAGCCCCAGCATTTT.

A single count supports this clone. The genes are TRBV5-6 and TRBJ2-1; 11 bases align to TRBD2. CDR3 length equals 18 residues. In germline, CDR1 is SGHDT, CDR2 YYEEEE. J gave up 1 base and V 2 bases, and 8 bases lay outside the gene matches. CDR3 amino acids: CASSFSLAGGLSYNEQFF. In DNA, the CDR3 is TGTGCCAGCAGCTTTAGCCTAGCGGGAGGACTATCCTACAATGAGCAGTTCTTC.

The V gene is TRBV5-1, the J gene TRBJ2-7; perhaps TRBD1 as D (6 bases). From germline, CDR1 is SGHRS and CDR2 YFSETQ. V shed 4 bases and J shed 6 bases, with 11 bases lying between them. The CDR3 loop spans 12 amino acids. The CDR3 coding sequence is TGCGCCAGCAGCGCTGGGACATCCGAGCAGTACTTC. This gives the protein CASSAGTSEQYF.

This clone was observed a few times. This chain connects TRBV30 to TRBJ2-3, with D possibly matching TRBD2 (6 bases). Germline CDR1 GTSNPN, CDR2 SVGIG (reference sequence). V was shortened by 0 bases and J by 1 base, with 8 bases between the two germline ends. The CDR3 is 14 residues long. For the CDR3, the DNA is TGTGCCTGGAGTGTAGGAGGGCGCACAGATACGCAGTATTTT. It encodes CAWSVGGRTDTQYF.

The gene calls are TRBV25-1 and TRBJ1-1; no firm D call. There are 13 residues in the CDR3. Looked up from germline, CDR1 is MGHDK and CDR2 is SYGVNS. Trimming left V 1 base short and J 8 bases short, with 11 bases between. The CDR3 DNA sequence: TGTGCCAGCAGTGAATTGACACCCCTAGAAGCTTTCTTT. This sequence encodes CASSELTPLEAFF.

There are a few counts of this clone. V is TRBV5-1 and J is TRBJ1-4; D is unclear. V lost 0 bases and J 4 bases, leaving 10 bases between the germline ends. CDR3 length: 15 amino acids. Germline loops: CDR1 SGHRS, CDR2 YFSETQ. The CDR3 sequence is CASSLASGNNEKLFF. The CDR3 DNA is TGCGCCAGCAGCTTGGCCTCGGGGAATAATGAAAAACTGTTTTTT.

V gene TRBV28 combines with J gene TRBJ2-7; 7 nucleotides agree with TRBD2. V gave up 11 bases and J gave up 0 bases; unmatched junction bases: 10. The CDR3 is 14 amino acids. Germline CDR1 reads MDHEN; CDR2 reads SYDVKM. CDR3 region: CAHSTLAASYEQYF. The CDR3 DNA reads TGTGCCCACTCGACCCTAGCGGCCTCCTACGAGCAGTACTTC.

The genes are TRBV11-3 and TRBJ2-2; D perhaps matches TRBD2 (5 bases). V dropped 3 bases and J dropped 7 bases, with 9 bases sitting between them. The CDR3 runs to 13 residues. The germline V gene encodes CDR1 SGHNT and CDR2 YENEEA. This CDR3 is CASSFAEGGELFF. As DNA, the CDR3 is TGTGCCAGCAGCTTCGCTGAGGGCGGGGAGCTGTTTTTT. Full variable domain (outside the CDR3, taken from reference TRBV11-3 and TRBJ2-2): EAGVVQSPRYKIIEKKQPVAFWCNPISGHNTLYWYLQNLGQGPELLIRYENEEAVDDSQLPKDRFSAERLKGVDSTLKIQPAELGDSAVYLCASSFAEGGELFFGEGSRLTVL.

This clone was detected only a few times. The genes are TRBV6-1 and TRBJ1-6; possible D gene TRBD1, 5 bases. Germline V lookup: CDR1 MNHNS, CDR2 SASEGT. V lost 8 bases and J 10 bases, leaving 15 bases between the germline ends. There are 13 residues in the CDR3. CDR3 nucleotide sequence: TGTGCCAGCGCATGGGGCATAGGGTCACCCCTCCACTTT. Protein sequence: CASAWGIGSPLHF.

The chain combines TRBV5-4 with TRBJ2-2; TRBD1 might be the D (6 bases). Germline assignment: CDR1 SGHNT and CDR2 YYREEE (reference sequence). V lost 5 bases, J lost 4 bases, and 15 bases lay in between. The CDR3 loop spans 15 amino acids. Here the CDR3 reads CASRERQVVTGELFF. The CDR3, as DNA: TGTGCCAGCAGGGAAAGACAGGTTGTCACCGGGGAGCTGTTTTTT.

The chain couples TRBV9 to TRBJ2-5, with 7 bases that match TRBD1. Germline V gene sequence: CDR1 SGDLS, CDR2 YYNGEE. Germline trimming cut 2 bases from V and 4 bases from J; bases unmatched to any gene: 5. The CDR3 is 14 amino acids. The CDR3: CASSVDRVSETQYF. CDR3 DNA sequence: TGTGCCAGCAGCGTTGACAGGGTATCAGAGACCCAGTACTTC.

V gene TRBV7-2 combines with J gene TRBJ2-1; 11 bases agree with TRBD2. CDR1 is SGHTA and CDR2 is FQGNSA in the germline V gene. V gave up 0 bases and J gave up 6 bases; unmatched junction bases: 10. The CDR3 spans 18 residues. CDR3 bases: TGTGCCAGCAGCTTAGCACTCCTAGCGGGAGGTGGGAGCAATGAGCAGTTCTTC. This gives the protein CASSLALLAGGGSNEQFF.

In its sample, this clone was seen once. This chain joins TRBV9 and TRBJ2-2; tentatively, D is TRBD1 (5 bases). This CDR3 has 15 amino acids. Germline V gene data show CDR1 as SGDLS and CDR2 as YYNGEE. V was pared by 0 bases and J by 4 bases, with 10 bases between. The CDR3 DNA sequence: TGTGCCAGCAGCGTAGAGGGGAATCCCACCGGGGAGCTGTTTTTT. Translation gives CASSVEGNPTGELFF. The whole variable domain, filled in from reference TRBV9 and TRBJ2-2, reads DSGVTQTPKHLITATGQRVTLRCSPRSGDLSVYWYQQSLDQGLQFLIQYYNGEERAKGNILERFSAQQFPDLHSELNLSSLELGDSALYFCASSVEGNPTGELFFGEGSRLTVL.

CDR3 in DNA: TGTGCCAGCAGCTCACCGTTCCAGGGGGCCGGCGCTGAAGCTTTCTTT. This encodes CASSSPFQGAGAEAFF. The chain uses TRBV7-9 and TRBJ1-1, with 8 bases fitting TRBD1. With 4 bases clipped from V and 6 bases from J, the junction kept 13 bases outside the gene matches. CDR1 and CDR2 from the germline V gene are SEHNR and FQNEAQ (reference sequence). The CDR3 is 16 amino acids.